The clone carrying this TCR beta chain was detected a few times. Its antigen is undetermined. The V gene's germline CDR1 is MGHRA and CDR2 YSYEKL. The CDR3 is made up of 14 amino acids. V was clipped by 6 bases and J by 6 bases; unmatched bases: 5. TCRdb re-called the 5' RACE reads with MiXCR, one entry per CDR3 protein. The table shows roughly 260,000 distinct CDR3 sequences, with 15% to 25% occurring only once. This entry belongs to a study of CD8 T cells in ankylosing spondylitis. The study, taken as a whole, reports: Among TCR beta sequences, a motif of under ten highly homologous variants appeared characteristic of ankylosing spondylitis blood. A subset of motif variants has previously been described in the synovial fluid and blood of reactive arthritis. The authors reported significant enrichment of disease-linked clones in matched ankylosing spondylitis synovial fluid.

Sample: blood, either unsorted or a sorted T cell fraction (not recorded which). The chain has TRBV4-1 and TRBJ2-1; 10 bases are a match to TRBD2. This sequence originates from a male donor with ankylosing spondylitis or in good health (not recorded which). The CDR3 is CASSQREGGNEQFF. CDR3 bases: TGCGCCAGCAGTCAGCGGGAGGGCGGCAATGAGCAGTTCTTC.